This T cell receptor beta chain was sequenced for a study of blood T cells in healthy people across ages. RNA extraction gave at least 5 micrograms of total RNA per sample. Primers used in a second PCR of roughly 6 to 11 cycles were a sample-barcoded 5' primer and a J-beta primer mix. TCRdb used MiXCR to reprocess the 5' RACE reads, holding one entry per CDR3 protein. The sample lists roughly 700,000 distinct CDR3 sequences, approximately 50% occurring once. The V gene's germline CDR1 is MNHNY and CDR2 SVGAGI (reference sequence). Trimming took off 2 bases at V and 2 bases at J, with 13 bases between the two ends. There are 16 residues in the CDR3.

This TCR derives from a woman aged 55-70 years in good health. Input material: blood. The chain carries TRBV6-6 and TRBJ2-1, with D tentatively TRBD2 (6 bases). The CDR3 spells CASSYGLAFAYNEQFF. Written as DNA, the CDR3 is TGTGCCAGCAGTTACGGGCTAGCGTTCGCCTACAATGAGCAGTTCTTC.